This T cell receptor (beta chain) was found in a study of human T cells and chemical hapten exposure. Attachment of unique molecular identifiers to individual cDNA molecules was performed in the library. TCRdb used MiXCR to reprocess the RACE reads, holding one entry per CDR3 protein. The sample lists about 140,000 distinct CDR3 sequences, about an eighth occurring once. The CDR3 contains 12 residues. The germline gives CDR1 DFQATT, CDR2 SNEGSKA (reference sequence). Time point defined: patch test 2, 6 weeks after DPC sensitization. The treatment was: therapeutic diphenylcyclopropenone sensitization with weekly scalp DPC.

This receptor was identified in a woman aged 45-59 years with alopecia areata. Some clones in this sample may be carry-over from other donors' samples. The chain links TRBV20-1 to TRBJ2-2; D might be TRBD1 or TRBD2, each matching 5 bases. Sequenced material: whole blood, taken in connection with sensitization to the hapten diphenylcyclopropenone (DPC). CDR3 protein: CTARGGTGELFF. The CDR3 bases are TGCACCGCGAGGGGCGGTACCGGGGAGCTGTTTTTT.